This T cell receptor beta chain originates from a study of cytomegalovirus exposure and HLA in healthy donors. Trimming cost V 0 bases and J 2 bases, with 6 bases left between them. The CDR3 loop spans 14 amino acids. Germline CDR1 reads SGDLS; CDR2 reads YYNGEE. Regarding this clone: Its antigen is as yet unknown.

Using immunoSEQ multiplex PCR, the repertoire was profiled, and TCRdb retains in-frame clones only, with some absent. The top ten clones hold approximately 12% of a sample with a few hundred thousand clones, roughly 87% of them seen once. Study outcomes and limitations: Later, an analysis found that TCR clusters from the first cohort tended to co-occur in the roughly 110 validation repertoires.

The source is a man aged 18 to 35 in good health and CMV-seropositive. V and J are TRBV9 and TRBJ2-1; weak D call: TRBD1 (6 bases). Sequencing used PBMCs. The CDR3 loop reads CASSVGGPYNEQFF. Written as DNA, the CDR3 is TGTGCCAGCAGCGTAGGGGGGCCCTACAATGAGCAGTTCTTC.